The next 24 T cell receptor beta chains were all read from a single sample in a study of blood T cell repertoires in COVID-19. The table came from immunoSEQ multiplex PCR; TCRdb's copy has only in-frame clones and leaves some out. This sample carries about 260,000 clones, nearly 90% of them seen once, and the ten largest clones take 0.7%. Sequences were obtained from peripheral blood. The receptors come from a human donor in a cohort sampled during active COVID-19.

The rearrangement joins TRBV30 to TRBJ1-3; D ambiguous. The V end lost 2 bases, the J end lost 7 bases, and 6 bases lay between the germline ends. CDR3 length equals 11 residues. Germline V gene lookup returns CDR1 GTSNPN and CDR2 SVGIG (reference sequence). The CDR3 bases are TGTGCCTGGAGTAATTCGAACACCATATATTTT. Amino acids: CAWSNSNTIYF. Using reference TRBV30 and TRBJ1-3 for the parts outside the CDR3, the full variable domain is SQTIHQWPATLVQPVGSPLSLECTVEGTSNPNLYWYRQAAGRGLQLLFYSVGIGQISSEVPQNLSASRPQDRQFILSSKKLLLSDSGFYLCAWSNSNTIYFGEGSWLTVV.

This clone was detected once. The CDR3, as DNA: TGCGCCAGCAGCCAAGTTGGCGGGGGCACAGATACGCAGTATTTT. Its translation is CASSQVGGGTDTQYF. The chain is built from TRBV4-1 and TRBJ2-3, with D tentatively TRBD2 (6 bases). The CDR3 extends over 15 amino acids. Germline V gene data show CDR1 as MGHRA and CDR2 as YSYEKL. V lost 1 base, J lost 1 base, and 9 bases lay in between.

This clone was observed once. Written as DNA, the CDR3 is TGTGCCAGTAGTGCTTTTGGACTGCTCAGATCCCACGAGCAGTACTTC. Protein: CASSAFGLLRSHEQYF. This chain links TRBV19 with TRBJ2-7; tentatively, D is TRBD2 (5 bases). In germline, CDR1 is LNHDA, CDR2 SQIVND (reference sequence). The CDR3 has 16 amino acids. V lost 5 bases to trimming and J lost 5 bases, with 22 bases between them. Drawing the rest from reference TRBV19 and TRBJ2-7, the complete variable domain is DGGITQSPKYLFRKEGQNVTLSCEQNLNHDAMYWYRQDPGQGLRLIYYSQIVNDFQKGDIAEGYSVSREKKESFPLTVTSAQKNPTAFYLCASSAFGLLRSHEQYFGPGTRLTVT.

The chain joins TRBV19 to TRBJ1-2; D is perhaps TRBD1 (6 bases). The CDR3 extends over 14 amino acids. Trimming removed 0 bases at V and 3 bases at J, with 8 bases between. Germline V gene data show CDR1 as LNHDA and CDR2 as SQIVND (reference sequence). Written as DNA, the CDR3 is TGTGCCAGTAGTATAGAGGACAGCGACTATGGCTACACCTTC. Residues: CASSIEDSDYGYTF.

This clone was observed a single time. This sequence joins TRBV5-1 and TRBJ1-2; D perhaps matches TRBD1 (5 bases). Germline values: CDR1 SGHRS, CDR2 YFSETQ. The CDR3 consists of 16 residues. V was clipped by 4 bases and J by 2 bases, with 18 bases between them. CDR3 DNA: TGCGCCAGCAGCGATGGCGGGGGACGGGCCAACTATGGCTACACCTTC. Translated: CASSDGGGRANYGYTF.

This sequence joins TRBV6-5 and TRBJ2-1, with TRBD1 matching over 7 bases. V was pared by 10 bases and J by 4 bases, with 7 bases of the junction left unmatched. CDR1 is MNHEY, CDR2 SVGAGI, per germline. The CDR3 runs 13 residues. The CDR3 DNA sequence: TGTGCCACCGGGACAGAACTTTACAATGAGCAGTTCTTC. Residues: CATGTELYNEQFF.

This clone is a singleton in its sample. The chain combines TRBV27 with TRBJ2-5, with D tentatively TRBD1 (5 bases). Trimming took 6 bases from V and 3 from J, leaving 17 bases between them. CDR3 size: 15 residues. CDR1 and CDR2 from the germline V gene are MNHEY and SMNVEV (reference sequence). DNA for the CDR3: TGTGCCAGCAGCAACATTTTGGACAAAAAAGAGACCCAGTACTTC. Translating gives CASSNILDKKETQYF.

This clone was observed a single time. The chain joins TRBV6-4 to TRBJ1-1; weak D call: TRBD1 (6 bases). Trimming shortened V by 6 bases and J by 1 base, and 9 bases separated the two germline ends. The CDR3 covers 13 residues. The germline CDR1 and CDR2 sequences are MRHNA and SNTAGT. Written as DNA, the CDR3 is TGTGCCAGCAGCGCGGACAGGAACACTGAAGCTTTCTTT. Its protein is CASSADRNTEAFF.

The chain links TRBV18 to TRBJ1-2, with 7 nucleotides matching TRBD1. Losses at the gene ends were 0 bases for V and 7 bases for J; bases not matched to a gene: 11. The CDR3 is made up of 16 amino acids. The germline V gene has CDR1 KGHSH and CDR2 LQKENI. The CDR3 loop reads CASSPPETGVDFGYTF. CDR3 DNA sequence: TGTGCCAGCTCACCACCGGAAACAGGGGTCGACTTTGGCTACACCTTC.

The chain combines TRBV9 with TRBJ1-1; D not certain. Germline V gene sequence: CDR1 SGDLS, CDR2 YYNGEE. The CDR3 length is 15 residues. V gave up 0 bases and J gave up 0 bases, with 9 bases separating them. CDR3 sequence reads: CASSVGGSMNTEAFF. The CDR3, as DNA: TGTGCCAGCAGCGTAGGCGGCAGTATGAACACTGAAGCTTTCTTT.

The chain has TRBV30 and TRBJ1-2; 8 bases line up with TRBD1. CDR1 GTSNPN and CDR2 SVGIG come from the germline V gene (reference sequence). V gave up 0 bases and J gave up 5 bases; unmatched junction bases: 11. The CDR3 has 16 amino acids. The CDR3 reads CAWSVLRDRRRYGYTF. As DNA, the CDR3 is TGTGCCTGGAGTGTACTACGGGACAGGAGAAGATATGGCTACACCTTC.

A remark on this clone: Other DNA variants within this sample encode the same CDR3. This chain connects TRBV3-1 (or the pseudogene TRBV3-2) to TRBJ2-7; D gene ambiguous. The germline gives CDR1 LGHDT, CDR2 YNNKEL (reference sequence). The CDR3 has 11 residues. The V end was cut by 1 base, the J end by 6 bases, with 4 bases between. CDR3 DNA: TGTGCCAGCAGCCAAGGGAGCGAGCAGTACTTC. Encoded protein: CASSQGSEQYF.

The rearrangement joins TRBV2 to TRBJ2-7; 10 positions agree with TRBD1. The CDR3 loop spans 14 amino acids. The trim removed 8 bases at V and 1 base at J, leaving 5 bases unmatched. Germline CDR1 SNHLY, CDR2 FYNNEI. This CDR3 is CASGTGVLSYEQYF. The DNA for the CDR3 is TGTGCCAGCGGGACAGGGGTTCTATCCTACGAGCAGTACTTC.

This clone was seen once. This chain joins TRBV28 and TRBJ1-5; 7 bases are a match to TRBD1. Looked up from germline, CDR1 is MDHEN and CDR2 is SYDVKM. Germline trimming cut 4 bases from V and 4 bases from J; bases unmatched to any gene: 10. The CDR3 extends over 16 amino acids. As DNA, the CDR3 is TGTGCCAGCAGTTCTGGGGACAGCCCAGCAAATCAGCCCCAGCATTTT. It codes for CASSSGDSPANQPQHF.

The chain links TRBV12-5 to TRBJ2-7, with a possible D match to TRBD2 (7 bases). V lost 0 bases, J lost 7 bases, and 19 bases lay in between. Germline V CDR1 and CDR2: LGHNT, FRNRAP. This CDR3 has 16 residues. Written as DNA, the CDR3 is TGTGCTAGTGGTTTGGTTGTGGGACGGGGGGCGTTAGAGCAGTACTTC. Its protein is CASGLVVGRGALEQYF.

The rearrangement uses TRBV5-8 and TRBJ1-5, with D possibly matching TRBD1 (6 bases). The CDR3 covers 17 residues. Trimming removed 0 bases at V and 1 base at J, with 14 bases between. Germline assignment: CDR1 SGHTS and CDR2 YDEGEE. In nucleotides, the CDR3 is TGTGCCAGCAGCTTGGACAGGGATTTCCGAAGCAATCAGCCCCAGCATTTT. Its protein product is CASSLDRDFRSNQPQHF.

This clone was observed a single time. This chain uses TRBV7-6 with TRBJ1-6; weak D call: TRBD1 (5 bases). This CDR3 region has 15 residues. The ends were cut back, 4 bases at V and 7 bases at J, with 14 bases in the middle. Germline CDR1 is SGHVS and CDR2 is FNYEAQ. The DNA of the CDR3 is TGTGCCAGCAGCTCCCTCCTGACAGCAAATTCACCCCTCCACTTT. It translates to CASSSLLTANSPLHF.

This clone was seen a handful of times. The rearrangement uses TRBV5-4 and TRBJ1-5; D is ambiguous. CDR3 length equals 17 residues. Germline V gives CDR1 SGHNT, CDR2 YYREEE (reference sequence). With 4 bases removed from V and 0 bases from J, the gap between germline ends came to 17 bases. CDR3 amino acids: CASSPSPGRYSNQPQHF. In DNA form, the CDR3 reads TGTGCCAGCAGCCCATCCCCCGGCAGGTATAGCAATCAGCCCCAGCATTTT.

This chain joins TRBV19 and TRBJ1-2; maybe TRBD1 (6 bases). Looked up from germline, CDR1 is LNHDA and CDR2 is SQIVND (reference sequence). The V end lost 5 bases, the J end lost 4 bases, and 14 bases lay between the germline ends. The CDR3 has 14 residues. The CDR3 region is CASSPQGGSYGYTF. The CDR3 bases are TGTGCCAGTAGTCCACAGGGCGGCTCCTATGGCTACACCTTC.

This chain links TRBV10-3 with TRBJ2-7, with 13 bases fitting TRBD2. Losses at the gene ends were 2 bases for V and 2 bases for J; bases not matched to a gene: 0. Germline V lookup: CDR1 ENHRY, CDR2 SYGVKD. The CDR3 length is 15 residues. The CDR3 DNA reads as TGTGCCATCAGTGAGGGACTAGCGGGAGCCTACGAGCAGTACTTC. Translated, it gives CAISEGLAGAYEQYF.

This chain connects TRBV6-8 to TRBJ2-3; tentatively, D is TRBD2 (7 bases). This CDR3 is built from 18 residues. The germline CDR1 and CDR2 sequences are MNHGY and SAAAGT. Trimming took 9 bases from V and 3 from J, leaving 28 bases between them. The CDR3 DNA reads as TGTGCCAGGTACCTGAGGGGGGGGATTAGAGCAGAGACAGATACGCAGTATTTT. This codes for CARYLRGGIRAETDTQYF.

The rearrangement uses TRBV30 and TRBJ1-4; 8 positions match TRBD1. V lost 7 bases, J lost 7 bases, and 5 bases stayed unmatched. This CDR3 has 12 residues. Germline-derived CDR1 and CDR2 are GTSNPN and SVGIG (reference sequence). The DNA of the CDR3 is TGTGCCTTGACAGGGGCGAGTGAAAAACTGTTTTTT. Translated, it gives CALTGASEKLFF. The full variable domain, completed using reference TRBV30 and TRBJ1-4, is SQTIHQWPATLVQPVGSPLSLECTVEGTSNPNLYWYRQAAGRGLQLLFYSVGIGQISSEVPQNLSASRPQDRQFILSSKKLLLSDSGFYLCALTGASEKLFFGSGTQLSVL.

This rearrangement joins TRBV13 to TRBJ2-7; tentative D call: TRBD2 (5 bases). The germline gives CDR1 PRHDT, CDR2 FYEKMQ (reference sequence). The V end was cut by 0 bases, the J end by 0 bases, with 6 bases between. CDR3 size: 14 residues. DNA of the CDR3: TGTGCCAGCAGCTTAGGGACTACCTCCTACGAGCAGTACTTC. Translating gives CASSLGTTSYEQYF.

The chain employs TRBV15 and TRBJ1-3; 8 nucleotides agree with TRBD1. The CDR3 extends over 16 amino acids. In germline, CDR1 is LNHNV, CDR2 YYDKDF (reference sequence). The CDR3 loop is CATGERSRHSGNTIYF. In nucleotides, the CDR3 is TGTGCGACAGGGGAGAGGTCCAGACACTCTGGAAACACCATATATTTT.